Each of the 27 T cell receptor beta chains below was sequenced from the same sample in a study of T cell responses to AZD1222 COVID-19 vaccine. The assay was immunoSEQ multiplex PCR, and TCRdb's table has in-frame clones only and misses some. In the table there are 120,000 to 150,000 clones, more than 70% of which are singletons. This sample comprised peripheral blood, obtained 28 days after the second AZD1222 dose. The receptors originated from an adult who received the AZD1222 COVID-19 vaccine.

This chain uses TRBV18 with TRBJ1-5; 10 positions agree with TRBD1. V was pared by 4 bases and J by 9 bases, with 9 bases of the junction left unmatched. This CDR3 has 15 residues. Germline CDR1 and CDR2: KGHSH and LQKENI. Here the CDR3 reads CASSRGTGEMRPQHF. The CDR3 DNA reads TGTGCCAGCTCACGGGGGACAGGGGAGATGCGGCCCCAGCATTTT.

V is TRBV7-9 and J is TRBJ1-2, with a tentative D call TRBD1 (5 bases). This CDR3 contains 12 residues. Germline lookup yields CDR1 SEHNR and CDR2 FQNEAQ (reference sequence). Trimming stripped 6 bases from V and 6 bases from J, with 11 bases between. This CDR3 reads CASSSRGDGYTF. CDR3 bases: TGTGCCAGCAGTTCAAGGGGAGATGGCTACACCTTC. Full variable domain (rest looked up from reference TRBV7-9 and TRBJ1-2): DTGVSQNPRHKITKRGQNVTFRCDPISEHNRLYWYRQTLGQGPEFLTYFQNEAQLEKSRLLSDRFSAERPKGSFSTLEIQRTEQGDSAMYLCASSSRGDGYTFGSGTRLTVV.

This chain joins TRBV30 and TRBJ2-6; D gene uncertain. Germline V gives CDR1 GTSNPN, CDR2 SVGIG (reference sequence). V was pared by 3 bases and J by 9 bases, with 9 bases between. The CDR3 covers 12 residues. The CDR3 sequence: CAWRPLGNVLTF. The CDR3 region has the DNA TGTGCCTGGAGACCCCTTGGCAACGTCCTGACTTTC.

This chain joins TRBV6-5 and TRBJ1-4; no clear D gene. Trimming pared 7 bases from V and 4 bases from J, leaving 13 bases between. The CDR3 totals 14 residues. Germline V CDR1 and CDR2: MNHEY, SVGAGI. This CDR3 is CASTPLGVNEKLFF. DNA for the CDR3: TGTGCCAGCACCCCCCTCGGGGTTAATGAAAAACTGTTTTTT.

J is TRBJ2-5 and V is TRBV12-5; 10 nucleotides line up with TRBD2. The CDR3 runs 15 residues. The ends lost 3 bases at V and 5 bases at J; junction bases unmatched: 6. Per the germline V gene, CDR1 is LGHNT and CDR2 is FRNRAP. The CDR3 sequence is CASGFFSGRSETQYF. DNA for the CDR3: TGTGCTAGTGGTTTCTTTAGCGGGAGGTCGGAGACCCAGTACTTC.

The chain uses TRBV5-1 and TRBJ1-1; D ambiguous. Looked up from germline, CDR1 is SGHRS and CDR2 is YFSETQ. This CDR3 spans 13 amino acids. V lost 7 bases, J lost 1 base, and 11 bases lay in between. CDR3 protein: CASYGRSNTEAFF. CDR3 in DNA: TGCGCCAGCTATGGGCGGTCGAACACTGAAGCTTTCTTT.

V and J are TRBV29-1 and TRBJ2-7; D might be TRBD1 (6 bases). The CDR3 is made up of 13 amino acids. Trimming took off 0 bases at V and 6 bases at J, with 12 bases between the two ends. Germline V gene data show CDR1 as SQVTM and CDR2 as ANQGSEA. The CDR3 spells CSVEETGYAEQYF. The CDR3 DNA reads TGCAGCGTTGAAGAAACAGGGTACGCCGAGCAGTACTTC.

The chain carries TRBV19 and TRBJ1-2; perhaps TRBD1 as D (5 bases). Per the germline V gene, CDR1 is LNHDA and CDR2 is SQIVND (reference sequence). Between the trimmed V and J ends, which lost 3 bases and 1 base, there was a span of 12 bases. The CDR3 runs 15 residues. This CDR3 reads CASSIIGADNYGYTF. DNA of the CDR3: TGTGCCAGTAGTATCATAGGGGCGGATAACTATGGCTACACCTTC.

The chain employs TRBV11-3 and TRBJ1-2, with 10 bases lining up with TRBD1. Trimming at V came to 3 bases and at J to 4 bases, leaving 14 bases not matched to a gene. The CDR3 has 18 amino acids. Germline assignment: CDR1 SGHNT and CDR2 YENEEA. The DNA of the CDR3 is TGTGCCAGCAGCTTTCCGGGACAGGGGACACTATTTTTCTATGGCTACACCTTC. Its protein product is CASSFPGQGTLFFYGYTF.

The chain carries TRBV7-6 and TRBJ2-3; no reliable D call. The CDR3 runs to 15 residues. Germline CDR1 reads SGHVS; CDR2 reads FNYEAQ. V was trimmed by 3 bases and J by 6 bases, leaving 16 bases between them. The CDR3 is CASSFQEIYADTQYF. CDR3 DNA: TGTGCCAGCAGCTTTCAGGAAATATATGCGGATACGCAGTATTTT.

This chain joins TRBV3-1 (or the pseudogene TRBV3-2) and TRBJ1-1, with D tentatively TRBD1 (5 bases). The germline V and J ends were trimmed by 4 bases and 5 bases, with 17 bases remaining between them. CDR3 length: 15 residues. Germline-derived CDR1 and CDR2 are LGHDT and YNNKEL (reference sequence). CDR3 bases: TGTGCCAGCAGCCTCCCCAAAGTGGGGGGGACTGAAGCTTTCTTT. Its translation is CASSLPKVGGTEAFF.

The chain uses TRBV27 and TRBJ2-2; D possibly corresponds to TRBD2 (6 bases). Trimming removed 0 bases at V and 5 bases at J, with 25 bases between. Germline V gene lookup returns CDR1 MNHEY and CDR2 SMNVEV (reference sequence). The CDR3 extends over 20 amino acids. As DNA, the CDR3 is TGTGCCAGCAGTTTATCGGGGGGAGACGCCGGGGGAAGGGTGACCGGGGAGCTGTTTTTT. It translates to CASSLSGGDAGGRVTGELFF.

This chain joins TRBV10-2 and TRBJ1-3; 8 bases map to TRBD1. This CDR3 spans 17 amino acids. With V trimmed by 2 bases and J by 0 bases, 6 bases remained unmatched. CDR1 is WSHSY, CDR2 SAAADI, per germline. The CDR3 DNA is TGCGCCAGCAGTGAGAAAGGACAGGGCCACTCTGGAAACACCATATATTTT. Its protein is CASSEKGQGHSGNTIYF.

The chain uses TRBV7-9 and TRBJ1-3; D is unresolved. The germline V gene has CDR1 SEHNR and CDR2 FQNEAQ (reference sequence). The CDR3 sequence is 15 residues long. V was cut by 1 base and J by 0 bases, with 7 bases left in between. CDR3 loop: CASSLGSHSGNTIYF. The CDR3, as DNA: TGTGCCAGCAGCTTAGGCTCACACTCTGGAAACACCATATATTTT.

The J gene is TRBJ1-5, the V gene TRBV19; D not certain. Deletions cut 7 bases from V and 0 bases from J, with 10 bases between. The CDR3 has 14 amino acids. Per the germline V gene, CDR1 is LNHDA and CDR2 is SQIVND (reference sequence). CDR3 protein: CASTQQYSNQPQHF. DNA for the CDR3: TGTGCCAGTACCCAACAGTATAGCAATCAGCCCCAGCATTTT.

DNA for the CDR3: TGTGCCATCAGTACTAGCGGGACACAGAACACCGGGGAGCTGTTTTTT. Protein product: CAISTSGTQNTGELFF. The rearrangement links TRBV10-3 to TRBJ2-2, with 10 bases aligning to TRBD2. Germline V gene lookup returns CDR1 ENHRY and CDR2 SYGVKD. The CDR3 is made up of 16 amino acids. V lost 5 bases, J lost 1 base, and 4 bases stayed unmatched.

This chain links TRBV10-3 with TRBJ1-1; unclear D gene. The CDR3 length is 13 residues. Trimming took off 3 bases at V and 0 bases at J, with 5 bases between the two ends. Germline V CDR1 and CDR2: ENHRY, SYGVKD. In DNA, the CDR3 is TGTGCCATCAGTGAACCATTGAACACTGAAGCTTTCTTT. This translates into CAISEPLNTEAFF.

The chain employs TRBV5-1 and TRBJ2-3, with TRBD2 as a possible D gene (6 bases). The V gene's germline CDR1 is SGHRS and CDR2 YFSETQ. The V end lost 1 base, the J end lost 6 bases, and 9 bases lay between the germline ends. The CDR3 extends over 13 amino acids. The CDR3 DNA sequence: TGCGCCAGCAGCTTGCCGGGAGTCGATACGCAGTATTTT. Its protein is CASSLPGVDTQYF.

The chain combines TRBV9 with TRBJ2-2; D possibly uses TRBD1 or TRBD2 (5 bases each). CDR3 length equals 16 residues. Germline V gene sequence: CDR1 SGDLS, CDR2 YYNGEE. V lost 0 bases, J lost 5 bases, and 14 bases lay in between. CDR3 residues: CASSVVWDPRTGELFF. Written as DNA, the CDR3 is TGTGCCAGCAGCGTAGTGTGGGACCCGAGAACCGGGGAGCTGTTTTTT.

As to this clone: Germline is not matched at one junction end, which may reflect a read error. The chain employs TRBV11-2 and TRBJ1-5; D remains unclear. This CDR3 is 16 amino acids long. From germline, CDR1 is SGHAT and CDR2 FQNNGV. CDR3 sequence reads: CASRMRHGKSSQPQHF. The CDR3 DNA reads as TGTGCCAGCAGGATGAGGCACGGTAAGAGCAGTCAGCCCCAGCATTTT.

The chain has TRBV29-1 and TRBJ1-1; D may be TRBD1 (5 bases). The CDR3 runs to 15 residues. In germline, CDR1 is SQVTM, CDR2 ANQGSEA. The germline V and J ends were trimmed by 6 bases and 0 bases, with 17 bases remaining between them. CDR3 nucleotides: TGCAGCGTAGCAGCAGGTTGGGGGATGAACACTGAAGCTTTCTTT. Its protein is CSVAAGWGMNTEAFF. The full variable domain, completed using reference TRBV29-1 and TRBJ1-1, is SAVISQKPSRDICQRGTSLTIQCQVDSQVTMMFWYRQQPGQSLTLIATANQGSEATYESGFVIDKFPISRPNLTFSTLTVSNMSPEDSSIYLCSVAAGWGMNTEAFFGQGTRLTVV.

This chain connects TRBV6-6 to TRBJ2-7, with 7 bases matching TRBD2. This CDR3 is built from 16 residues. Germline V gene lookup returns CDR1 MNHNY and CDR2 SVGAGI (reference sequence). With V trimmed by 5 bases and J by 1 base, 11 bases remained unmatched. The CDR3 sequence is CASSRVVGGVSYEQYF. The CDR3 region has the DNA TGTGCCAGCAGTAGGGTCGTGGGGGGGGTATCCTACGAGCAGTACTTC.

The chain employs TRBV10-1 and TRBJ1-6; D call uncertain. Germline lookup yields CDR1 WNHNN and CDR2 SYGVQD (reference sequence). V lost 3 bases and J lost 7, with 4 bases in between. The CDR3 extends over 12 amino acids. The DNA of the CDR3 is TGCGCCAGCAGTGACCCCAATTCACCCCTCCACTTT. It translates to CASSDPNSPLHF.

This chain connects TRBV3-1 (or the pseudogene TRBV3-2) to TRBJ1-5; a weak D match, TRBD1 (6 bases). The germline V gene encodes CDR1 LGHDT and CDR2 YNNKEL (reference sequence). The V end was cut by 0 bases, the J end by 4 bases, with 10 bases between. The CDR3 is 15 residues long. CDR3 amino acids: CASSQDAGANQPQHF. DNA of the CDR3: TGTGCCAGCAGCCAAGACGCAGGGGCAAATCAGCCCCAGCATTTT.

The gene calls are TRBV19 and TRBJ1-6; D is unresolved. The CDR3 is 13 residues long. CDR1 is LNHDA and CDR2 is SQIVND in the germline V gene (reference sequence). V lost 10 bases, J lost 6 bases, and 13 bases lay in between. The CDR3 region is CATSGGLNSPLHF. The CDR3, as DNA: TGTGCCACCAGTGGAGGGCTTAATTCACCCCTCCACTTT.

The chain carries TRBV21-1 and TRBJ2-3; no check of the table's D call, TRBD2, against the DNA was made. TRBV21-1 constitutes a pseudogene. This CDR3 has 12 residues. The CDR3 DNA is TGTGCCAGCACCGCGGCCACAGATACGCAGTATTTT. Its translation: CASTAATDTQYF.

This chain connects TRBV18 to TRBJ1-6, with TRBD1 matching over 8 bases. Germline values: CDR1 KGHSH, CDR2 LQKENI. The CDR3 is made up of 14 amino acids. The V segment lost 8 bases and the J segment 8 bases; nucleotides outside the gene matches: 8. CDR3 sequence: CASAGGGGDSPLHF. CDR3 bases: TGTGCCAGCGCAGGGGGCGGAGGCGATTCACCCCTCCACTTT.